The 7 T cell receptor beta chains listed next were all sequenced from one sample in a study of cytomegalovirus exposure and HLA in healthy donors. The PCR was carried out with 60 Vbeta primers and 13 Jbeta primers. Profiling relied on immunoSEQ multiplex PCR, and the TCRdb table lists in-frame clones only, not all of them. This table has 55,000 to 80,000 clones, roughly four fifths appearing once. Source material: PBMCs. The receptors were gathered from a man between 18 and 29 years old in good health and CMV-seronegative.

The CDR3 spells CASSVDPSGGSTDTQYF. The CDR3 DNA reads TGTGCCAGCAGCGTAGATCCTAGCGGGGGGAGCACAGATACGCAGTATTTT. V is TRBV9 and J is TRBJ2-3; 11 bases are shared with TRBD2. The junction had 3 bases not matched to a gene; V was cut back by 0 bases and J by 0 bases. Germline lookup yields CDR1 SGDLS and CDR2 YYNGEE. The CDR3 length is 17 residues.

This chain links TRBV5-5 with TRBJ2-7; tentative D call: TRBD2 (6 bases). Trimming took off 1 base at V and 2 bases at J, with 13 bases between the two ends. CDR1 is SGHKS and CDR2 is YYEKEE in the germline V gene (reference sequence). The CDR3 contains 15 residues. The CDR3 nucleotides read TGTGCCAGCAGCTTGTCGAGCGGGTCACCCTACGAGCAGTACTTC. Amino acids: CASSLSSGSPYEQYF.

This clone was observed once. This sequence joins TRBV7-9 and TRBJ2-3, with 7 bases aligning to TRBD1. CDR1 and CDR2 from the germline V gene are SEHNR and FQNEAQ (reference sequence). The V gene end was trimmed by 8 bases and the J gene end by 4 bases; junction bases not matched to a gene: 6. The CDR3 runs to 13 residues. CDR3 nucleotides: TGTGCCAGCCTGGCGCAGGGGGCAGATACGCAGTATTTT. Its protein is CASLAQGADTQYF.

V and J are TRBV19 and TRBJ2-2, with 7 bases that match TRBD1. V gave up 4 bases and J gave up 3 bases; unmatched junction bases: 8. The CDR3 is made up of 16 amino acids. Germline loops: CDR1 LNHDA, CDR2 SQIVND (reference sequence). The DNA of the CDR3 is TGTGCCAGTAGTACCGGGCCACAGGGGCACACCGGGGAGCTGTTTTTT. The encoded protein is CASSTGPQGHTGELFF. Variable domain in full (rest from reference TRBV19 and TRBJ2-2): DGGITQSPKYLFRKEGQNVTLSCEQNLNHDAMYWYRQDPGQGLRLIYYSQIVNDFQKGDIAEGYSVSREKKESFPLTVTSAQKNPTAFYLCASSTGPQGHTGELFFGEGSRLTVL.

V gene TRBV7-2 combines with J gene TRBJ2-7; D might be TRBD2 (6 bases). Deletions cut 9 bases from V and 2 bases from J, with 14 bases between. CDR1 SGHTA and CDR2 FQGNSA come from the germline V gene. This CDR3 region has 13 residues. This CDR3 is CASRETGTYEQYF. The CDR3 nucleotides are TGTGCCAGTCGGGAGACCGGTACCTACGAGCAGTACTTC. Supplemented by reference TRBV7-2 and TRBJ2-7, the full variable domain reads GAGVSQSPSNKVTEKGKDVELRCDPISGHTALYWYRQSLGQGLEFLIYFQGNSAPDKSGLPSDRFSAERTGGSVSTLTIQRTQQEDSAVYLCASRETGTYEQYFGPGTRLTVT.

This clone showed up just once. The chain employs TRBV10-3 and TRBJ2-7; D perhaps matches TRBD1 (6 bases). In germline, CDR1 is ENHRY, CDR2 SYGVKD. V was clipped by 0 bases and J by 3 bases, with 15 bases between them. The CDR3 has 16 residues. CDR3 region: CAISESTFGTRYEQYF. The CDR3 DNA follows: TGTGCCATCAGTGAGTCGACCTTCGGGACACGCTACGAGCAGTACTTC.

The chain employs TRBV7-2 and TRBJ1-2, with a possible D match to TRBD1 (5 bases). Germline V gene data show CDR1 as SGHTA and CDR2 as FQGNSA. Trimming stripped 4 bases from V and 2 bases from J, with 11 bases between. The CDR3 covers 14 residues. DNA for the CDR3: TGTGCCAGCAGCTGGACACGGCCAAACTATGGCTACACCTTC. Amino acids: CASSWTRPNYGYTF.